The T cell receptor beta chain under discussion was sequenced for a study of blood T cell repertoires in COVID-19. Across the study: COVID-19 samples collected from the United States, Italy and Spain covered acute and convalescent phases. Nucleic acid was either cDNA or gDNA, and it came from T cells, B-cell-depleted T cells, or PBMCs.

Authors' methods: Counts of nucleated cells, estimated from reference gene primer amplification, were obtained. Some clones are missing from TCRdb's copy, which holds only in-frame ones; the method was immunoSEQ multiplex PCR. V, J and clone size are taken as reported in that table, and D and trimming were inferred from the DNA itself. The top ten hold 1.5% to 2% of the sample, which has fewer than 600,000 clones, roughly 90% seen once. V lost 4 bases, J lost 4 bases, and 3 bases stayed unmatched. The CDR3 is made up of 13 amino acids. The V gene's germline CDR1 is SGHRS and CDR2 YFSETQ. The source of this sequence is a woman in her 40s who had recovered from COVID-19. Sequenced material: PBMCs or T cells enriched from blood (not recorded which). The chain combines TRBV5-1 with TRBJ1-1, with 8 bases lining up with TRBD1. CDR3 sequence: CASSGGTGTEAFF. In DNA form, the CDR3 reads TGCGCCAGCAGCGGGGGGACAGGCACTGAAGCTTTCTTT. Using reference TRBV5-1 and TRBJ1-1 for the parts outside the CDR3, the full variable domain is KAGVTQTPRYLIKTRGQQVTLSCSPISGHRSVSWYQQTPGQGLQFLFEYFSETQRNKGNFPGRFSGRQFSNSRSEMNVSTLELGDSALYLCASSGGTGTEAFFGQGTRLTVV.